These T cell receptor beta chains were read from a single sample in a study of cytomegalovirus exposure and HLA in healthy donors. The data were produced by immunoSEQ multiplex PCR, yet TCRdb's version contains in-frame clones alone and is incomplete. The table has approximately 190,000 clones, about four fifths seen once. Sequenced material: PBMCs. All receptors come from a woman aged 45-60 years in good health and CMV-seropositive. CDR3s include the opening cysteine and the closing phenylalanine or tryptophan. Each record gives: clone size, V gene, CDR3 protein. Where a row states a size, it is once, few, many or the class of an expanded clone; other rows omit it.

size: .; V: TRBV19; CDR3: CASSLNRGRSILNTEAFF
size: .; V: TRBV5-6; CDR3: CASSLVGQGDTEAFF
size: few; V: TRBV30; CDR3: CAWISSGNTEAFF
size: .; V: TRBV5-4; CDR3: CASSVGQEGGEKLFF
size: few; V: TRBV6-1; CDR3: CASSGGGFSNQPQHF
size: .; V: TRBV5-4; CDR3: CASSLGLAVTSYEQYF
size: .; V: TRBV4-2; CDR3: CASRPGSTDTQYF
size: .; V: TRBV5-1; CDR3: CASSLGQGAYGYTF
size: .; V: TRBV9; CDR3: CASSVVLAGGRLFF
size: once; V: TRBV6-5; CDR3: CASSYRGTGGGYTF
size: .; V: TRBV4-2; CDR3: CASSRRAGDGAYEQYF
size: .; V: TRBV14; CDR3: CASSPNKGRGEKLFF
size: .; V: TRBV30; CDR3: CAWSVQGYEQYF
size: .; V: TRBV7-8; CDR3: CASSPGVAGGYTF
size: .; V: TRBV9; CDR3: CASSVGSGGAYAQFF
size: .; V: TRBV2; CDR3: CASSEDFQMNTEAFF
size: .; V: TRBV28; CDR3: CASSLGGTGAVTEAFF
size: .; V: TRBV5-5; CDR3: CASSLVWTSGYNEQFF
size: .; V: TRBV6-4; CDR3: CARMAGSYMEPQHF
size: .; V: TRBV7-9; CDR3: CASSRKTGAGSHLDGYTF
size: .; V: TRBV11-2; CDR3: CASTKTGPNTGELFF
size: .; V: TRBV5-1; CDR3: CASSLATTASRSTEAFF
size: .; V: TRBV6-1; CDR3: CASSWDRGGAFF
size: once; V: TRBV7-9; CDR3: CASSLAGPTHEQYF
size: few; V: TRBV7-2; CDR3: CASSKQGMNTEAFF
size: .; V: TRBV11-2; CDR3: CASSLHRGGTETQYF
size: .; V: TRBV29-1; CDR3: CSVVVHSTDTQYF